These 30 T cell receptor beta chains originate from one sample sequenced in a study of cytomegalovirus exposure and HLA in healthy donors. Researchers ran the PCR with 60 Vbeta and 13 Jbeta primers. Method: immunoSEQ multiplex PCR; TCRdb's copy keeps in-frame clones and lacks some. The sample consists of over 65,000 clones, approximately 79% of them appearing once. Sequencing input: PBMCs. Source of these receptors: a human donor in good health.

The V call is TRBV15, the J call TRBJ2-3, with D maybe TRBD1 (5 bases). The CDR3 is made up of 14 amino acids. Trimming left V 1 base short and J 5 bases short, with 10 bases between. Germline V lookup: CDR1 LNHNV, CDR2 YYDKDF (reference sequence). The CDR3 protein is CATSRVQEGDTQYF. DNA for the CDR3: TGTGCCACCAGCAGAGTACAGGAAGGAGATACGCAGTATTTT. Combining the CDR3 with reference TRBV15 and TRBJ2-3 gives the whole variable domain DAMVIQNPRYQVTQFGKPVTLSCSQTLNHNVMYWYQQKSSQAPKLLFHYYDKDFNNEADTPDNFQSRRPNTSFCFLDIRSPGLGDTAMYLCATSRVQEGDTQYFGPGTRLTVL.

The rearrangement links TRBV20-1 to TRBJ2-7; no definite D call. V was pared by 3 bases and J by 4 bases, with 7 bases between. The length of the CDR3 is 11 residues. Germline V CDR1 and CDR2: DFQATT, SNEGSKA (reference sequence). The chain's CDR3 is CSARTPYEQYF. The CDR3 bases are TGCAGTGCTAGGACACCATACGAGCAGTACTTC.

This chain joins TRBV20-1 and TRBJ2-1; maybe TRBD1 (6 bases). From germline, CDR1 is DFQATT and CDR2 SNEGSKA (reference sequence). V was pared by 8 bases and J by 4 bases, with 9 bases between. This CDR3 has 11 residues. This CDR3 is CSHGQYNEQFF. The CDR3 nucleotides are TGCAGTCACGGACAGTACAATGAGCAGTTCTTC.

The chain recombines TRBV27 with TRBJ2-1; 8 bases are shared with TRBD1. Germline assignment: CDR1 MNHEY and CDR2 SMNVEV (reference sequence). The CDR3 has 15 amino acids. The V segment lost 3 bases and the J segment 6 bases; nucleotides outside the gene matches: 7. The CDR3 protein is CASSFLTGVGNEQFF. The CDR3 region has the DNA TGTGCCAGCAGTTTCCTGACAGGGGTAGGCAATGAGCAGTTCTTC.

The rearrangement joins TRBV7-6 to TRBJ2-1; a weak D match, TRBD2 (5 bases). V was shortened by 6 bases and J by 10 bases, with 16 bases between the two germline ends. CDR1 is SGHVS, CDR2 FNYEAQ, per germline. The CDR3 has 13 residues. CDR3 in DNA: TGTGCCAGCAGACTAGAGGGCACTGGCGAGCAGTTCTTC. It is translated as CASRLEGTGEQFF.

The CDR3 region has the DNA TGTGCCTGGAGTGTAGGGGGAATTCCAGCTTTCTTT. As protein: CAWSVGGIPAFF. The rearrangement joins TRBV30 to TRBJ1-1, with D perhaps matching TRBD1 (6 bases). Germline V gene data show CDR1 as GTSNPN and CDR2 as SVGIG (reference sequence). The CDR3 has 12 amino acids. Trimming took off 0 bases at V and 10 bases at J, with 12 bases between the two ends. Variable domain in full (rest from reference TRBV30 and TRBJ1-1): SQTIHQWPATLVQPVGSPLSLECTVEGTSNPNLYWYRQAAGRGLQLLFYSVGIGQISSEVPQNLSASRPQDRQFILSSKKLLLSDSGFYLCAWSVGGIPAFFGQGTRLTVV.

The rearrangement links TRBV7-9 to TRBJ2-2; D is unclear. The V and J ends lost 5 bases and 6 bases respectively, with 16 bases between them. The CDR3 consists of 15 residues. The germline V gene encodes CDR1 SEHNR and CDR2 FQNEAQ (reference sequence). CDR3 bases: TGTGCCAGCAGCGAGGCGTCGGTTGCGGCCGGGGAGCTGTTTTTT. Translation gives CASSEASVAAGELFF.

The rearrangement links TRBV5-1 to TRBJ2-1, with TRBD1 identical over 9 bases. V gave up 1 base and J gave up 3 bases; unmatched junction bases: 5. Germline V gene lookup returns CDR1 SGHRS and CDR2 YFSETQ. The CDR3 is made up of 16 amino acids. DNA of the CDR3: TGCGCCAGCAGCTTGTTAGGACAGGGGTTCTACAATGAGCAGTTCTTC. Encoded protein: CASSLLGQGFYNEQFF.

The rearrangement links TRBV23-1 to TRBJ2-2, with TRBD1 matching 8 bases. TRBV23-1 is identified as an open reading frame with a role that is uncertain. CDR3 length: 16 residues. Losses at the gene ends were 7 bases for V and 6 bases for J; bases not matched to a gene: 13. The CDR3 nucleotides are TGCGCCAGCACCCCCGGGTGGCAGGGGGCTGCCGGGGAGCTGTTTTTT. Encoded protein: CASTPGWQGAAGELFF.

This chain uses TRBV4-1 with TRBJ1-1; possible D gene TRBD1, 6 bases. CDR3 size: 12 residues. With 2 bases removed from V and 8 bases from J, the gap between germline ends came to 9 bases. In germline, CDR1 is MGHRA, CDR2 YSYEKL. The DNA of the CDR3 is TGCGCCAGCAGCCAAAATACAGGGGAAGCTTTCTTT. Residues: CASSQNTGEAFF.

This clone was seen a single time. The genes are TRBV27 and TRBJ1-6; tentative D call: TRBD1 (5 bases). Trimming removed 4 bases from V and 0 bases from J, with 13 bases in between. Germline assignment: CDR1 MNHEY and CDR2 SMNVEV (reference sequence). CDR3 length equals 17 residues. CDR3 sequence reads: CASSSSRQSSYNSPLHF. CDR3 coding DNA: TGTGCCAGCAGTTCCTCCCGACAGAGCTCCTATAATTCACCCCTCCACTTT.

Written as DNA, the CDR3 is TGTGCCAGCAGTTACTCAGCCAGGGTCACATCAAATGAGCAGTTCTTC. Protein sequence: CASSYSARVTSNEQFF. The V gene is TRBV6-5, the J gene TRBJ2-1; D perhaps matches TRBD1 (5 bases). Germline loops: CDR1 MNHEY, CDR2 SVGAGI. This CDR3 has 16 residues. Trimming pared 0 bases from V and 7 bases from J, leaving 16 bases between.

The CDR3 DNA reads TGTGCCAGCACCCTAAACAGGGGGCTTGGAAACACCATATATTTT. It yields the protein CASTLNRGLGNTIYF. The rearrangement uses TRBV4-2 and TRBJ1-3; 9 nucleotides align to TRBD1. Germline V CDR1 and CDR2: LGHNA, YNFKEQ. This CDR3 has 15 amino acids. The V and J ends lost 7 bases and 3 bases, in that order; junction bases with no gene match: 7.

This chain uses TRBV29-1 with TRBJ2-2, with 11 bases lining up with TRBD1. The CDR3 totals 13 residues. After removal of 7 bases from V and 7 bases from J, the junction contained 5 bases not matched to a gene. Germline V lookup: CDR1 SQVTM, CDR2 ANQGSEA. The CDR3 is CSADRGLGGELFF. Here the CDR3 DNA reads TGCAGCGCGGACAGGGGGCTAGGCGGGGAGCTGTTTTTT.

V is TRBV6-5 and J is TRBJ1-4; possible D gene TRBD1, 5 bases. Germline V CDR1 and CDR2: MNHEY, SVGAGI. Trimming cost V 2 bases and J 5 bases, with 12 bases left between them. The CDR3 is 15 residues long. The CDR3 DNA sequence: TGTGCCAGCAGTTACAGTCCGACAGAGAATGAAAAACTGTTTTTT. This sequence encodes CASSYSPTENEKLFF.

The genes are TRBV2 and TRBJ2-1; TRBD2 aligns across 8 bases. Trimming removed 3 bases from V and 10 bases from J; junction bases left unmatched: 14. Germline CDR1 reads SNHLY; CDR2 reads FYNNEI. The CDR3 length is 16 residues. CDR3 sequence reads: CASSEVASGLDEEQFF. CDR3 sequence (DNA): TGTGCCAGCAGTGAGGTGGCTAGCGGGTTGGATGAGGAGCAGTTCTTC.

The V and J genes are TRBV7-6 and TRBJ1-1; no definite D call. V lost 3 bases, J lost 6 bases, and 8 bases lay in between. Germline values: CDR1 SGHVS, CDR2 FNYEAQ. This CDR3 has 12 residues. DNA for the CDR3: TGTGCCAGCAGCTTCTCCGGGTCTGAAGCTTTCTTT. It translates to CASSFSGSEAFF.

The V call is TRBV5-4, the J call TRBJ2-4; 7 nucleotides align to TRBD1. Germline trimming cut 3 bases from V and 0 bases from J; bases unmatched to any gene: 0. This CDR3 is built from 14 residues. Germline loops: CDR1 SGHNT, CDR2 YYREEE (reference sequence). CDR3: CASSSGGAKNIQYF. CDR3 DNA: TGTGCCAGCAGCTCAGGGGGAGCCAAAAACATTCAGTACTTC.

The gene calls are TRBV6-5 and TRBJ2-3, with 9 positions matching TRBD2. CDR1 and CDR2 from the germline V gene are MNHEY and SVGAGI. The junction had 4 bases not matched to a gene; V was cut back by 1 base and J by 5 bases. The CDR3 sequence is 15 residues long. This CDR3 is CASSYWGGGEDTQYF. DNA for the CDR3: TGTGCCAGCAGTTACTGGGGCGGGGGGGAAGATACGCAGTATTTT.

This clone was detected a few times. V gene TRBV4-3 combines with J gene TRBJ1-2, with TRBD1 as a possible D gene (6 bases). The V gene's germline CDR1 is LGHNA and CDR2 YSLEER. Trimming cost V 4 bases and J 4 bases, with 25 bases left between them. This CDR3 comprises 18 residues. In DNA form, the CDR3 reads TGCGCCAGCAGCCCGTCTCTCCCGGGACATCAAGTCACCTATGGCTACACCTTC. Its translation is CASSPSLPGHQVTYGYTF.

The J gene is TRBJ1-1, the V gene TRBV9, with TRBD1 matching over 9 bases. The J segment lost 1 base and the V segment lost 1 base, leaving 2 bases of the junction unmatched. The germline gives CDR1 SGDLS, CDR2 YYNGEE. The CDR3 consists of 15 residues. CDR3 amino acids: CASSVLGQGNTEAFF. As DNA, the CDR3 is TGTGCCAGCAGCGTATTGGGACAGGGGAACACTGAAGCTTTCTTT.

This clone was found many times. The chain combines TRBV11-2 with TRBJ2-1, with TRBD2 identical over 13 bases. Germline loops: CDR1 SGHAT, CDR2 FQNNGV. V dropped 2 bases and J dropped 5; count of bases not matched to a gene: 3. This CDR3 is 16 amino acids long. The DNA for the CDR3 is TGTGCCAGCAGCTTACGGACTAGCGGGGGACACAATGAGCAGTTCTTC. Translating gives CASSLRTSGGHNEQFF.

The chain recombines TRBV2 with TRBJ2-2; 7 nucleotides line up with TRBD1. Germline lookup yields CDR1 SNHLY and CDR2 FYNNEI. The V and J ends lost 6 bases and 5 bases, in that order; junction bases with no gene match: 3. The CDR3 runs to 13 residues. The CDR3 DNA reads as TGTGCCAGCAGCTCACAGGGGACCGGGGAGCTGTTTTTT. Translating gives CASSSQGTGELFF.

CDR3 coding DNA: TGCGCCAGCAGCCGACCGGTTCTTAATTCCACAGCTAACTATGGCTACACCTTC. It encodes CASSRPVLNSTANYGYTF. V usage is TRBV10-1 and J usage is TRBJ1-2, with D hard to call. This CDR3 has 18 residues. With 6 bases removed from V and 0 bases from J, the gap between germline ends came to 23 bases. CDR1 is WNHNN, CDR2 SYGVQD, per germline (reference sequence).

The CDR3 bases are TGCGCCAGCAGCGCCTGGACAGGAGCCTACGAGCAGTACTTC. Translation gives CASSAWTGAYEQYF. This chain links TRBV5-1 with TRBJ2-7, with 7 bases identical to TRBD1. The CDR3 is made up of 14 amino acids. The V and J ends lost 4 bases and 2 bases, in that order; junction bases with no gene match: 6. CDR1 and CDR2 (germline): SGHRS, YFSETQ.

The V and J genes are TRBV11-2 and TRBJ2-1; D may be TRBD1 (6 bases). The germline V gene encodes CDR1 SGHAT and CDR2 FQNNGV. V lost 2 bases, J lost 2 bases, and 10 bases lay in between. The CDR3 length is 15 residues. The CDR3 is CASSLQGGTYNEQFF. CDR3 in DNA: TGTGCCAGCAGCTTACAAGGGGGTACCTACAATGAGCAGTTCTTC.

The V and J genes are TRBV2 and TRBJ2-5; no firm D call. CDR1 is SNHLY and CDR2 is FYNNEI in the germline V gene. The V and J ends lost 5 bases and 5 bases respectively, with 6 bases between them. The CDR3 has 11 amino acids. CDR3 in DNA: TGTGCCAGCAGTTCTACGGAGACCCAGTACTTC. Amino acid sequence: CASSSTETQYF.

The rearrangement links TRBV9 to TRBJ2-5; 7 positions match TRBD1. V dropped 3 bases and J dropped 3; count of bases not matched to a gene: 5. Germline CDR1 and CDR2: SGDLS and YYNGEE. CDR3 length: 14 residues. The CDR3 reads CASSASGQKETQYF. The CDR3 nucleotides read TGTGCCAGCAGCGCCTCGGGACAGAAAGAGACCCAGTACTTC.

J is TRBJ2-7 and V is TRBV5-4; 7 bases fit TRBD2. Germline assignment: CDR1 SGHNT and CDR2 YYREEE (reference sequence). The CDR3 spans 14 residues. Trimming took 4 bases from V and 2 from J; bases not matched to a gene: 6. The CDR3 region is CASSPGLGPYEQYF. CDR3 DNA: TGTGCCAGCAGCCCCGGACTAGGCCCCTACGAGCAGTACTTC.

The chain links TRBV4-1 to TRBJ1-5; 7 positions match TRBD1. This CDR3 spans 14 amino acids. In germline, CDR1 is MGHRA, CDR2 YSYEKL. Trimming removed 1 base from V and 5 bases from J; junction bases left unmatched: 2. The CDR3 protein is CASSQGDRYQPQHF. In DNA form, the CDR3 reads TGCGCCAGCAGCCAAGGGGACAGATATCAGCCCCAGCATTTT.